This TCR beta chain was captured by sequencing in a study of shared clonotypes between healthy human individuals (dated by TCRdb to the early 2020s). Turning to the overall study: The cohort comprised two women and three men aged 18 to 49 years. Between about 0.9 and 10 billion PBMCs per donor were obtained by leukapheresis. To increase sequencing depth and limit assay-specific biases, different laboratories used diverse techniques to prepare libraries and sequence TCR repertoires. To estimate repertoire size and how much clonotype sharing occurs between individuals, the study deeply sequenced the blood TCR repertoires of five or six healthy adults. For each donor, three plates each were used for CD4 naive and CD4 memory, two plates were used for CD8 naive, and one plate was used for CD8 memory. The study at large found these results: Naive subsets generally had larger estimated clonotype richness than memory subsets did. Even with the large sequencing depth, rarefaction of the sorted-subset datasets indicated that sequencing was incomplete. Clonotypes shared by all four sorted-subset donors showed higher generation probabilities than non-shared clonotypes. Based on pairwise subsampling, the degree of clonotype sharing among donors was expected to be affected by sequencing depth. Sampling was limited to blood, and TCR repertoires in tissue likely differ from TCR repertoires in blood. Because the study included a small number of donors, the genetic and exposure-history diversity represented was limited. When several donors were compared, the shared fraction of clonotypes was about 5.4% for naive CD4, 3.5% to 4% for naive CD8, 2% to 2.5% for memory CD4, and around 0.4% for memory CD8.

Using the deep immunoSEQ assay, TCR CDR3 regions were amplified from genomic DNA by multiplex PCR. Genomic DNA extracted from each cell subset was distributed evenly over all wells of several immunoSEQ 96-well plates, and each plate served as one replicate. Each replicate PCR for sorted subsets received about 180 ng genomic DNA, equal to 28,000 or so T cell genomes. Purified libraries were quantified with a Qubit 3.0 fluorometer, sized on a Bioanalyzer 2100, and re-quantified with the KAPA Library Quantification kit. A separate single-read 150-cycle Illumina NextSeq 550 flow cell was used to sequence each immunoSEQ 96-well plate. The study's processing was this. Because the immunoSEQ output included only junctional sequences and no quality scores, the filtering could not be the same as the filtering used for full-length reads. Sequences were annotated with PyIR, a Python wrapper for IgBLAST v1.9, and V/J genes and CDR3 were assigned using IMGT germline references. Any read was removed if the V/J assignment was weak (E-value above 1e-6), the CDR3 was missing, or the read contained stop codons, out-of-frame junctions, or ambiguous translated residues. V3J clonotypes were defined as sequences sharing an identical inferred V gene, J gene, and CDR3 amino acid sequence. The percentage overlap between two repertoires was calculated by dividing the number of shared unique clonotypes by the size of the smaller repertoire. RTK rarefaction, the Chao1 estimator, and Recon v2.1 estimates of unobserved clonotypes were used to assess repertoire richness. Generation probabilities for all TCRbeta clonotypes obtained by the gDNA method from a handful of donors were computed using OLGA. TCRdb's version of the immuneACCESS table is confined to in-frame rearrangements and falls short of the full clone set. An unresolved V gene accounts for under half of the shortfall where checked; the remainder is of unknown origin. The DNA was the basis for D and trimming; V, J and clone size are from that table. Recorded for this sample are some 2.1 million clones; about 95% of them occurred a single time. The ten top clones hold more than 0.95% of the sample.

CD8 naive samples consisted of CD45RO-negative cells that were positively selected for CCR7, yielding a CD45RA+CCR7+ population without TemRA cells. Donors were healthy HIV-negative adults with no recently reported acute infections or vaccinations. Only Caucasian adults living in Nashville, Tennessee, USA were represented among the donors. After blood collection by leukapheresis, PBMCs were isolated using Ficoll-Histopaque density gradient centrifugation and then cryopreserved in the vapor phase of liquid nitrogen. Purity and quantity of every magnetically sorted T cell population were checked by analytical flow cytometry. Each sorted fraction had its genomic DNA isolated and then quantified by UV absorbance on a Nanodrop 2000c. The CDR3 starts with the cysteine, ends with the phenylalanine, and has 15 residues. The DNA shown is the 45-base CDR3, in frame from base 1. Based on the germline V gene (reference sequence), the CDR1 and CDR2 sequences are MNHNY and SVGAGI. The junction shows trimming of 6 bases on V and 6 bases on J, plus 18 bases between the germline ends.

About this clone: Its antigen remains unidentified. No clone much larger than this one lies a single base away; base qualities are absent.

The chain was built from TRBV6-6 and TRBJ1-5; too little of a D gene remains to name it. Sequenced sample: naive CD8+ T cells sorted from blood. The sample's cell subset or site label, decoded: CD45RA+CCR7+. The source is a man younger than 35 in good health. The nucleotides are TGTGCCAGCAGCTACCCCTTCAGCCCAGGTCAGCCCCAGCATTTT. It translates to CASSYPFSPGQPQHF.